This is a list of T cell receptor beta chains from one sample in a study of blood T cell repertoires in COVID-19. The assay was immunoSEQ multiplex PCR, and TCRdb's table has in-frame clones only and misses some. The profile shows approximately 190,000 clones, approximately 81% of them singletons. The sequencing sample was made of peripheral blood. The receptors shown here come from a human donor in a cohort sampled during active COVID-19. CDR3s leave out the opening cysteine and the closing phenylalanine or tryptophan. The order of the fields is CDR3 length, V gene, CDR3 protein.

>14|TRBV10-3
AIRNTGTGSNQPQH
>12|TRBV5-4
ASSLEAGQETQY
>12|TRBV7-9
ASSSEGRDQPQH
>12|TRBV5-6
ASSTTSGGDTQY
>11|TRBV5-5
ASSVRAGGEAF
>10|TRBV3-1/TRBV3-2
ASSLSPGEQF
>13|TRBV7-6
ASSPRSLSGNTIY
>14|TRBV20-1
SASVPGQHSTDTQY
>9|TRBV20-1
SARSQVEAF
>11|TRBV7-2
ASSLSGSYEQY
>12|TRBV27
ASMSRVAAYEQY
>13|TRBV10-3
AITRGGGGDTEAF
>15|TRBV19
ASSEGLAGRIQETQY
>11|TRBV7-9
ASRLDRDAGYT
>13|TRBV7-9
ASSAGTGWVHEQF
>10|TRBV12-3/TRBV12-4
ASSRDSYGYT
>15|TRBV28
ASSFGMTGGFGNTIY
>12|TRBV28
ASSLWGQYTEAF
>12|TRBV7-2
ASSPRTGTYGYT
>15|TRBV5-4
ASSTALAGGAPREQF
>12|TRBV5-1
ASSSNSLNTEAF
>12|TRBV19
ASSRQVSSYEQY
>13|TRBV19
ASSIRGSNYNEQF
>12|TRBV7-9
ASSLGQGGFEQF